The TCR beta chain under discussion was sequenced for a study of neoadjuvant nivolumab and ipilimumab in lung cancer (dated by TCRdb to about 2020). For the study in its entirety: Nivolumab was administered intravenously at 3 mg/kg on days 1, 15 and 29, and in the combination arm ipilimumab 1 mg/kg was added on day 1 only. Seven patients had matched pretherapy and resected tumor pairs analyzed, with four treated with nivolumab and three with nivolumab plus ipilimumab. A total of just under 45 patients with operable NSCLC were treated in the trial, with approximately 23 randomized to nivolumab monotherapy and approximately 20 randomized to nivolumab plus ipilimumab. The primary endpoint of the trial was the rate of major pathologic response (MPR) in the intention-to-treat population of each study arm. TCR repertoires in pretherapy (baseline) peripheral blood were compared with TCR repertoires in tumors resected at surgery after neoadjuvant immune checkpoint blockade.

In the germline V gene, CDR1 corresponds to ENHRY and CDR2 to SYGVKD. Trimming leaves V shorter by 4 bases and J shorter by 5 bases, with the junction holding 13 bases beyond the gene matches. Including the terminal cysteine and phenylalanine, the CDR3 comprises 16 residues. Here the CDR3 DNA is all that survives: 48 bases in frame from base 1. Here is what the overall study found, with its caveats: No significant correlation was found between TCR clonality and pathologic tumor regression, and only one major-pathologic-response sample was available for the clonality analysis. Pretherapy blood TCR richness correlated positively with richness in tumors resected after neoadjuvant therapy (Spearman R of about 0.8). From pretherapy to surgery, tumor T-cell richness and clonality went up in three of three dual-therapy tumors, versus only two of four nivolumab-treated tumors. Resected tumors had greater TCR richness and clonality than tumor-adjacent uninvolved lung, and increases were observed in more dual-therapy-treated tumors. TCR sequencing was performed in a small number of samples.

In the case of this clone: There is no known antigen for this receptor. Base qualities are missing; no much larger clone stands one base away.

The sample's time point, from its label and the paper: at surgical resection after neoadjuvant nivolumab +/- ipilimumab. The samples were obtained from NEOSTAR, a phase 2 randomized trial that tested neoadjuvant nivolumab or nivolumab plus ipilimumab, followed by surgery, in operable NSCLC. The receptor library was made with the immunoSEQ multiplex PCR assay. The original pipeline was this. Repertoires were summarized in terms of richness and clonality, and significantly expanded and contracted clones between pre- and post-therapy samples were identified. In its TCRdb copy, this immuneACCESS table keeps in-frame sequences only and misses some clones. Where compared with another copy, unresolved V genes explain less than half of these, and the others have no known cause. V and J calls and clone size follow that table, whereas D and trimming were derived from the DNA. A total of 7,500 to 9,000 clones appear in this sample, approximately 80% of them only once. The ten most abundant clones make up 6.5% to 9.5% of the sample.

This clonotype originated in an adult with non-small cell lung cancer. The chain was built from TRBV10-3 and TRBJ2-5; 7 middle bases align to TRBD2. This specimen was tumor tissue, taken after neoadjuvant nivolumab, alone or with ipilimumab, at or shortly before surgery. The CDR3 sequence is CAISAGGAGAGETQYF. The nucleotide sequence is given as TGTGCCATCAGTGCTGGGGGTGCGGGAGCTGGGGAGACCCAGTACTTC.